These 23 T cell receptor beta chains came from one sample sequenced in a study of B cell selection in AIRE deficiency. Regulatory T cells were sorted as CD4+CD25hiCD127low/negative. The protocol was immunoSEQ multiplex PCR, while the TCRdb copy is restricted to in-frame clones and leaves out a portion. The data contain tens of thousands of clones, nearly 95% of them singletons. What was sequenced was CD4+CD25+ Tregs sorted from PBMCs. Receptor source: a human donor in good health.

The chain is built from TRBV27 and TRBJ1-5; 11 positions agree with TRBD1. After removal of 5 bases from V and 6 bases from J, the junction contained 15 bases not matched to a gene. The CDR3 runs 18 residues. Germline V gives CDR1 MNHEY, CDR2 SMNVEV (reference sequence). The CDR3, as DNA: TGTGCCAGCAGTCGACTCATCCCCGGGACAGGGGGTATTCAGCCCCAGCATTTT. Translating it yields CASSRLIPGTGGIQPQHF.

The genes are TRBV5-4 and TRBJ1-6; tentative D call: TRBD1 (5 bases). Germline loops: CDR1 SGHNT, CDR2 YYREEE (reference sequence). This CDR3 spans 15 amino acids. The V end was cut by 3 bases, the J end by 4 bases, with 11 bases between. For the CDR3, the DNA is TGTGCCAGCAGCTGGACGGGACGGTATAATTCACCCCTCCACTTT. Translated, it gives CASSWTGRYNSPLHF.

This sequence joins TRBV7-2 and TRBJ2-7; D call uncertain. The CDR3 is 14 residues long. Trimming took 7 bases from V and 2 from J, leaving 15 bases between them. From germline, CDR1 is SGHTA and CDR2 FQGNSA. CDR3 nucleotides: TGTGCCAGCACCCCATTGTATTACGCCTACGAGCAGTACTTC. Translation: CASTPLYYAYEQYF.

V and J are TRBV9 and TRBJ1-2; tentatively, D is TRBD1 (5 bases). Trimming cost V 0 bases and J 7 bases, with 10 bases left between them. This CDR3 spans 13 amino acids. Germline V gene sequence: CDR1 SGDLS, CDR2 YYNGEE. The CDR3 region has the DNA TGTGCCAGCAGCGTAGACCAGGGTGCTGGCTACACCTTC. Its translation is CASSVDQGAGYTF.

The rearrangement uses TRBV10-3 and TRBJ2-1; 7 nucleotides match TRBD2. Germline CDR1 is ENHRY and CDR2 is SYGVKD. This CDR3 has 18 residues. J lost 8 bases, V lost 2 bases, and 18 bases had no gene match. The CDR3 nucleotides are TGTGCCATCAGTGAGGGGGGGGGAATTACGTTAGGGTTCGATGAGCAGTTCTTC. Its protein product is CAISEGGGITLGFDEQFF.

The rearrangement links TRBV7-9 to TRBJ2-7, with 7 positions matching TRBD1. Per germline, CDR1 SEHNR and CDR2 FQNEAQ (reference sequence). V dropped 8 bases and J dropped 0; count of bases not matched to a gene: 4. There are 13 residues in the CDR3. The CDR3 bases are TGTGCCAGCTCGACAGGGAACTCCTACGAGCAGTACTTC. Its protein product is CASSTGNSYEQYF.

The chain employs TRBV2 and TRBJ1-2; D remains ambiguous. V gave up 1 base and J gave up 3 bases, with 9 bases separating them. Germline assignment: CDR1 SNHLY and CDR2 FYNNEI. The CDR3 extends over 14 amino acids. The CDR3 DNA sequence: TGTGCCAGCAGTGAAGTTTCAGGTTACTATGGCTACACCTTC. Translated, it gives CASSEVSGYYGYTF.

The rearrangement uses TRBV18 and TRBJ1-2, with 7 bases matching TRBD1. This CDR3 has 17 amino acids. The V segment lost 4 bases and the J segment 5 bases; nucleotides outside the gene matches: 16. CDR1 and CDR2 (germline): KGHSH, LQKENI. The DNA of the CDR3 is TGTGCCAGCTCACTCCGTTGGGTCGGACAGGATCCTTATGGCTACACCTTC. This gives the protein CASSLRWVGQDPYGYTF.

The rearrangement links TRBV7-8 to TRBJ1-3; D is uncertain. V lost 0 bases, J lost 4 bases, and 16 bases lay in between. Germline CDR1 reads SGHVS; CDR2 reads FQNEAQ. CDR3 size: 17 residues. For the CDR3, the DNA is TGTGCCAGCAGCTTAGCCGAGGGTCGGAGTATCGGAAACACCATATATTTT. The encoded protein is CASSLAEGRSIGNTIYF.

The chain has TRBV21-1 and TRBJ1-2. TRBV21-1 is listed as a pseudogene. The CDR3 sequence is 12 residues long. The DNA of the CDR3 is TGTGCCAGCAGCCGGGGCTGGCAGGCTAACACCTTC. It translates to CASSRGWQANTF.

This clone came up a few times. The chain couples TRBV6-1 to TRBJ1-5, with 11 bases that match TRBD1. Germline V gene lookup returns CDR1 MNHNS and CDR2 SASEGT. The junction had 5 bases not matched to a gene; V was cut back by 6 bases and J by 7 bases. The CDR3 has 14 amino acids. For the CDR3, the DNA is TGTGCCAGCAGAGGACAGGGGGCCGGGCAGCCCCAGCATTTT. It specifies CASRGQGAGQPQHF.

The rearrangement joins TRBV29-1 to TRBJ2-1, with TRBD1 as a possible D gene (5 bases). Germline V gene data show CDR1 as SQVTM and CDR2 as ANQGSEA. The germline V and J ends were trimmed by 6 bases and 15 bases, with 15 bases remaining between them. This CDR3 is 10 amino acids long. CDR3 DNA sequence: TGCAGCGTGGACACCCTCTCTAGGTTCTTC. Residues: CSVDTLSRFF.

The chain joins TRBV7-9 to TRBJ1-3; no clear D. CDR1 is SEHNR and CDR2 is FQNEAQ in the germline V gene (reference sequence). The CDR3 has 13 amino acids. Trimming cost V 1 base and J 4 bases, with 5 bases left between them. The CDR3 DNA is TGTGCCAGCAGCTTAGGCTTAGGAAACACCATATATTTT. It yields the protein CASSLGLGNTIYF.

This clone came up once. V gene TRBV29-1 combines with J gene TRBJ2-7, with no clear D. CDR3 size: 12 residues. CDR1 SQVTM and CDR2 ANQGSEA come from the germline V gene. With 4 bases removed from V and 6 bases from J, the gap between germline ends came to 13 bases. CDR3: CSVVGQVSEQYF. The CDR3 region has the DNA TGCAGCGTTGTCGGTCAGGTCTCCGAGCAGTACTTC.

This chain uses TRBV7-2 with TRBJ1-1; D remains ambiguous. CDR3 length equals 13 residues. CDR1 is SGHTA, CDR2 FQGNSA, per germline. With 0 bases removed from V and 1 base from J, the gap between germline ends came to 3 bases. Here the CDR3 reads CASSLAGNTEAFF. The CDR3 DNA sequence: TGTGCCAGCAGCTTAGCCGGGAACACTGAAGCTTTCTTT.

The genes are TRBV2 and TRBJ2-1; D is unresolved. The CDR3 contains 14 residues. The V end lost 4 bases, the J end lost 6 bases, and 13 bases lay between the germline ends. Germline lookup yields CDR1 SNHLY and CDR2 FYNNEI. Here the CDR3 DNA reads TGTGCCAGCAGTGTGCCAGTTTTAGTCAATGAGCAGTTCTTC. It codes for CASSVPVLVNEQFF.

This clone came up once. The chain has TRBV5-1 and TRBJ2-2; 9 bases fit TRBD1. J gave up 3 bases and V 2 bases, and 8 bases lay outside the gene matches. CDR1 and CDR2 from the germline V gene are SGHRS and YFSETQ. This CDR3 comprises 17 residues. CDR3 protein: CASSFSRTGVDTGELFF. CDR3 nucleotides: TGCGCCAGCAGCTTCTCTCGGACAGGGGTTGACACCGGGGAGCTGTTTTTT.

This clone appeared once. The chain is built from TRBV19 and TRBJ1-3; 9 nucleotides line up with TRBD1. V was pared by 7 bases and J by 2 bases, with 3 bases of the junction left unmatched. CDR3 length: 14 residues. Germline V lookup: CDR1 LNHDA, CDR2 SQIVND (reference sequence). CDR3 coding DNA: TGTGCCAGTATACGACAGGGGGCTGGAAACACCATATATTTT. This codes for CASIRQGAGNTIYF.

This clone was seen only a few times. CDR3 residues: CAIDGARHMNTEAFF. The CDR3 DNA reads TGTGCCATCGATGGGGCCCGCCACATGAACACTGAAGCTTTCTTT. V is TRBV7-9 and J is TRBJ1-1, with a weak D call TRBD1 (5 bases). The germline V and J ends were trimmed by 10 bases and 0 bases, with 18 bases remaining between them. The CDR3 has 15 amino acids. The germline V gene encodes CDR1 SEHNR and CDR2 FQNEAQ (reference sequence).

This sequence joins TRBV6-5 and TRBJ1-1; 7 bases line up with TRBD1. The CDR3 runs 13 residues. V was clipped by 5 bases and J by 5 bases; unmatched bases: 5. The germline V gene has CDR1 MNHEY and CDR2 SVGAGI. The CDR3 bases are TGTGCCAGCAGTCAGAGACAGGGAACTGAAGCTTTCTTT. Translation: CASSQRQGTEAFF.

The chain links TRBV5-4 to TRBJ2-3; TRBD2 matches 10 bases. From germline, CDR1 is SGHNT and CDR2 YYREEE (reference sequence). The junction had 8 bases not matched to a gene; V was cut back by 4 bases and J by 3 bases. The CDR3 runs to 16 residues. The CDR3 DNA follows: TGTGCCAGCAGCCCGGGGCTAGCGGGGGCGACAGATACGCAGTATTTT. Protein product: CASSPGLAGATDTQYF.

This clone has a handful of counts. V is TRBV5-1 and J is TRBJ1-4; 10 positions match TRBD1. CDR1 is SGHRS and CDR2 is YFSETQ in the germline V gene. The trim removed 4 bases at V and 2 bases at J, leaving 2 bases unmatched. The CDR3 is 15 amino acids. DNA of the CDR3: TGCGCCAGCAGCCCGACAGGGGGCACTAATGAAAAACTGTTTTTT. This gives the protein CASSPTGGTNEKLFF. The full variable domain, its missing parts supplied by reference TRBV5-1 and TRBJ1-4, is KAGVTQTPRYLIKTRGQQVTLSCSPISGHRSVSWYQQTPGQGLQFLFEYFSETQRNKGNFPGRFSGRQFSNSRSEMNVSTLELGDSALYLCASSPTGGTNEKLFFGSGTQLSVL.

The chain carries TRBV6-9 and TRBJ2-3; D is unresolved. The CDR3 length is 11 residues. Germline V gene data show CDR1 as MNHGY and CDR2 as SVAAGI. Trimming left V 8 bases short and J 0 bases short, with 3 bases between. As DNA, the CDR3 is TGTGCCAGCCGGAGCACAGATACGCAGTATTTT. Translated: CASRSTDTQYF.